Listed below are T cell receptor beta chains from one sample, sequenced in a study of T cell responses to AZD1222 COVID-19 vaccine. Repertoires were generated with immunoSEQ multiplex PCR, while TCRdb's copy carries only in-frame clones and drops some. The data show over 70,000 clones, with approximately 86% seen just once and over 9% held by the top ten. This material consisted of peripheral blood, taken on day 0 of MenACWY control vaccination. The receptors originated from an adult in good health. Each CDR3 is given with its conserved first and last residue. The order of the fields is CDR3 length, V gene, J gene, clone size, D gene, CDR3 DNA, CDR3 protein. D genes are given only for firm matches. The size entry is marked missing in some rows and otherwise reads once, few, many or a size class.

CDR3 length: 15; V gene: TRBV6-5; J gene: TRBJ2-3; clone size: -; D gene: TRBD1; CDR3 DNA: TGTGCCAGCAGTTACTCCAGGGGGATCACAGATACGCAGTATTTT; CDR3 protein: CASSYSRGITDTQYF
CDR3 length: 17; V gene: TRBV4-2; J gene: TRBJ1-3; clone size: -; D gene: -; CDR3 DNA: TGTGCCAGCAGCCAAGTGGCAGGCGGGGGGTCTGGAAACACCATATATTTT; CDR3 protein: CASSQVAGGGSGNTIYF
CDR3 length: 14; V gene: TRBV7-9; J gene: TRBJ1-3; clone size: -; D gene: TRBD1; CDR3 DNA: TGTGCCAGCAGCCTACAGGGGGCTGGAAACACCATATATTTT; CDR3 protein: CASSLQGAGNTIYF
CDR3 length: 13; V gene: TRBV6-5; J gene: TRBJ2-7; clone size: -; D gene: -; CDR3 DNA: TGTGCCAGCAGCCCCCGGAGGGTCGGCGAGCAGTACTTC; CDR3 protein: CASSPRRVGEQYF
CDR3 length: 14; V gene: TRBV28; J gene: TRBJ1-2; clone size: once; D gene: -; CDR3 DNA: TGTGCCAGCAGTCTTGACCGGAGAAACTATGGCTACACCTTC; CDR3 protein: CASSLDRRNYGYTF
CDR3 length: 15; V gene: TRBV4-1; J gene: TRBJ1-4; clone size: -; D gene: -; CDR3 DNA: TGCGCCAGCAGCCAAGCGGGACGGCCGAATGAAAAACTGTTTTTT; CDR3 protein: CASSQAGRPNEKLFF
CDR3 length: 18; V gene: TRBV24-1; J gene: TRBJ1-5; clone size: -; D gene: -; CDR3 DNA: TGTGCCACCAGTGATTCGAGGTCCGGGACTTTCAACAATCAGCCCCAGCATTTT; CDR3 protein: CATSDSRSGTFNNQPQHF
CDR3 length: 12; V gene: TRBV10-3; J gene: TRBJ2-5; clone size: -; D gene: -; CDR3 DNA: TGTGCCATCAGTGAGTCAGGGGGGGACCAGTACTTC; CDR3 protein: CAISESGGDQYF
CDR3 length: 14; V gene: TRBV19; J gene: TRBJ1-1; clone size: -; D gene: -; CDR3 DNA: TGTGCCAGTGAGAAAGGTGGGGAGGCCACTGAAGCTTTCTTT; CDR3 protein: CASEKGGEATEAFF
CDR3 length: 15; V gene: TRBV11-3; J gene: TRBJ2-1; clone size: once; D gene: -; CDR3 DNA: TGTGCCAGCAGCCTTAGCGCCGCCAGAGACAATGAGCAGTTCTTC; CDR3 protein: CASSLSAARDNEQFF
CDR3 length: 13; V gene: TRBV19; J gene: TRBJ1-1; clone size: -; D gene: -; CDR3 DNA: TGTGCCAGTAGTAGTACAGTGAACACTGAAGCTTTCTTT; CDR3 protein: CASSSTVNTEAFF
CDR3 length: 15; V gene: TRBV18; J gene: TRBJ2-7; clone size: -; D gene: -; CDR3 DNA: TGTGCCAGCTCACTACGACGAGAGGGCTCCTACGAGCAGTACTTC; CDR3 protein: CASSLRREGSYEQYF
CDR3 length: 15; V gene: TRBV7-2; J gene: TRBJ2-7; clone size: -; D gene: -; CDR3 DNA: TGTGCCAGCAGCATCGTGGGGGGAAGCTCCTACGAGCAGTACTTC; CDR3 protein: CASSIVGGSSYEQYF
CDR3 length: 15; V gene: TRBV6-2/TRBV6-3; J gene: TRBJ2-1; clone size: -; D gene: TRBD1; CDR3 DNA: TGTGCCAGCAGTTACTCGGGACAGGGTTACAATGAGCAGTTCTTC; CDR3 protein: CASSYSGQGYNEQFF
CDR3 length: 11; V gene: TRBV7-3; J gene: TRBJ2-5; clone size: -; D gene: -; CDR3 DNA: TGTGCCAGCAGCTCCCAAGAGACCCAGTACTTC; CDR3 protein: CASSSQETQYF
CDR3 length: 18; V gene: TRBV4-3; J gene: TRBJ1-2; clone size: few; D gene: -; CDR3 DNA: TGCGCCAGCAGCCAAGTTCAAGCAGGGGCCGCCTTCGGCTATGGCTACACCTTC; CDR3 protein: CASSQVQAGAAFGYGYTF
CDR3 length: 14; V gene: TRBV9; J gene: TRBJ2-3; clone size: -; D gene: -; CDR3 DNA: TGTGCCAGCAGCGTAGCGTTAGCAACAGATACGCAGTATTTT; CDR3 protein: CASSVALATDTQYF
CDR3 length: 15; V gene: TRBV4-1; J gene: TRBJ2-7; clone size: -; D gene: TRBD2; CDR3 DNA: TGCGCCAGCAGCCAGGAAGCGGGGTTGATTTACGAGCAGTACTTC; CDR3 protein: CASSQEAGLIYEQYF
CDR3 length: 17; V gene: TRBV4-3; J gene: TRBJ2-2; clone size: -; D gene: TRBD2; CDR3 DNA: TGCGCCAGCAGCCAAGATGCGAGGGGACTAGCGACCGGGGAGCTGTTTTTT; CDR3 protein: CASSQDARGLATGELFF
CDR3 length: 12; V gene: TRBV6-4; J gene: TRBJ1-2; clone size: once; D gene: -; CDR3 DNA: TGTGCCAGCAGTGACTTCAACTATGGCTACACCTTC; CDR3 protein: CASSDFNYGYTF
CDR3 length: 14; V gene: TRBV6-6; J gene: TRBJ1-2; clone size: -; D gene: TRBD1; CDR3 DNA: TGTGCCAGCAGTTACCCCGGGGACAGCTATGGCTACACCTTC; CDR3 protein: CASSYPGDSYGYTF
CDR3 length: 15; V gene: TRBV14; J gene: TRBJ1-1; clone size: once; D gene: TRBD1; CDR3 DNA: TGTGCCAGCAGCCCGGGACAGGGGGCGAACACTGAAGCTTTCTTT; CDR3 protein: CASSPGQGANTEAFF
CDR3 length: 14; V gene: TRBV5-1; J gene: TRBJ1-4; clone size: -; D gene: -; CDR3 DNA: TGCGCCAGCCGCCCAGCAGCAACTAATGAAAAACTGTTTTTT; CDR3 protein: CASRPAATNEKLFF
CDR3 length: 15; V gene: TRBV19; J gene: TRBJ2-3; clone size: -; D gene: -; CDR3 DNA: TGTGCCAGTAGTATAGATCCTCAGGGGAGAGATACGCAGTATTTT; CDR3 protein: CASSIDPQGRDTQYF
CDR3 length: 13; V gene: TRBV5-6; J gene: TRBJ2-5; clone size: few; D gene: -; CDR3 DNA: TGTGCCAGCAGCTTGCGCAATGGGGAGACCCAGTACTTC; CDR3 protein: CASSLRNGETQYF
CDR3 length: 15; V gene: TRBV7-6; J gene: TRBJ2-1; clone size: once; D gene: TRBD2; CDR3 DNA: TGTGCCAGCAGCGCTACTAGCGGGGGGATCGGTGAGCAGTTCTTC; CDR3 protein: CASSATSGGIGEQFF
CDR3 length: 15; V gene: TRBV19; J gene: TRBJ1-4; clone size: -; D gene: -; CDR3 DNA: TGTGCCAGTGCTGATTGGGGGGACGCAGACGAAAAACTGTTTTTT; CDR3 protein: CASADWGDADEKLFF
CDR3 length: 13; V gene: TRBV2; J gene: TRBJ2-7; clone size: -; D gene: -; CDR3 DNA: TGTGCCAGCAGTTTGCAGGAGCCCTACGAGCAGTACTTC; CDR3 protein: CASSLQEPYEQYF
CDR3 length: 14; V gene: TRBV5-8; J gene: TRBJ1-2; clone size: -; D gene: TRBD1; CDR3 DNA: TGTGCCAGCAGTCGCCCGACAGGGGACTATGGCTACACCTTC; CDR3 protein: CASSRPTGDYGYTF
CDR3 length: 14; V gene: TRBV5-6; J gene: TRBJ1-2; clone size: -; D gene: TRBD1; CDR3 DNA: TGTGCCAGCAGCAACTATATAACCGGGACAGCCTACACCTTC; CDR3 protein: CASSNYITGTAYTF
CDR3 length: 15; V gene: TRBV7-9; J gene: TRBJ1-4; clone size: -; D gene: -; CDR3 DNA: TGTGCCAGCAGCTTTATGGGGGGGCCTAATGAAAAACTGTTTTTT; CDR3 protein: CASSFMGGPNEKLFF
CDR3 length: 12; V gene: TRBV6-5; J gene: TRBJ2-4; clone size: -; D gene: -; CDR3 DNA: TGTGCCAGCAGTTACCAGGAAAACATTCAGTACTTC; CDR3 protein: CASSYQENIQYF
CDR3 length: 15; V gene: TRBV7-2; J gene: TRBJ2-1; clone size: -; D gene: -; CDR3 DNA: TGTGCCAGCAGCCTCAGACGTGTTTCCTACAATGAGCAGTTCTTC; CDR3 protein: CASSLRRVSYNEQFF
CDR3 length: 13; V gene: TRBV7-2; J gene: TRBJ2-1; clone size: -; D gene: TRBD1; CDR3 DNA: TGTGCCAGCAGCCCAGGGACAGGCAATGAGCAGTTCTTC; CDR3 protein: CASSPGTGNEQFF
CDR3 length: 17; V gene: TRBV19; J gene: TRBJ1-1; clone size: once; D gene: TRBD1; CDR3 DNA: TGTGCCAGCAGGACAGGGGGGATTTTAGGTCTCAACACTGAAGCTTTCTTT; CDR3 protein: CASRTGGILGLNTEAFF
CDR3 length: 15; V gene: TRBV7-2; J gene: TRBJ2-1; clone size: -; D gene: -; CDR3 DNA: TGTGCCAGCAGCTTTCAGAGGGGCCCCTACAATGAGCAGTTCTTC; CDR3 protein: CASSFQRGPYNEQFF
CDR3 length: 12; V gene: TRBV5-4; J gene: TRBJ2-7; clone size: -; D gene: -; CDR3 DNA: TGTGCCAGCAGCTTGGCCCAGTACGAGCAGTACTTC; CDR3 protein: CASSLAQYEQYF
CDR3 length: 15; V gene: TRBV28; J gene: TRBJ2-1; clone size: -; D gene: TRBD2; CDR3 DNA: TGTGCCAGCAGTTTATCAGCGGGGGTCAAGGGTGAGCAGTTCTTC; CDR3 protein: CASSLSAGVKGEQFF
CDR3 length: 18; V gene: TRBV4-1; J gene: TRBJ2-1; clone size: -; D gene: -; CDR3 DNA: TGCGCCAGCAGCCAAGTTCGGGGACTCGAGGCGGCTGGCAATGAGCAGTTCTTC; CDR3 protein: CASSQVRGLEAAGNEQFF
CDR3 length: 15; V gene: TRBV11-2; J gene: TRBJ2-7; clone size: -; D gene: -; CDR3 DNA: TGTGCCAGCAGCACCGGGACTCCTAGCTCCTACGAGCAGTACTTC; CDR3 protein: CASSTGTPSSYEQYF